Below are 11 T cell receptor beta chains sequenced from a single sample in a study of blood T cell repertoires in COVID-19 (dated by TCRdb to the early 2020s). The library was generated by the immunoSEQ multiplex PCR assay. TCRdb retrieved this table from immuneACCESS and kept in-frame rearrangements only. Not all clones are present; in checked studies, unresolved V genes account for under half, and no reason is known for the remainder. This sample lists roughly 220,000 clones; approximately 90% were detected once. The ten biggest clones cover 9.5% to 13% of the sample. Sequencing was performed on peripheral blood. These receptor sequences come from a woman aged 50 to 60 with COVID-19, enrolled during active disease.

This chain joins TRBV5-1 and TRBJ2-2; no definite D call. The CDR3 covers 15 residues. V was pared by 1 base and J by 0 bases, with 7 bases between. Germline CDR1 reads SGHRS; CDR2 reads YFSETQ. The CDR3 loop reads CASSLSRTNTGELFF. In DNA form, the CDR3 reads TGCGCCAGCAGCTTGTCCAGAACGAACACCGGGGAGCTGTTTTTT.

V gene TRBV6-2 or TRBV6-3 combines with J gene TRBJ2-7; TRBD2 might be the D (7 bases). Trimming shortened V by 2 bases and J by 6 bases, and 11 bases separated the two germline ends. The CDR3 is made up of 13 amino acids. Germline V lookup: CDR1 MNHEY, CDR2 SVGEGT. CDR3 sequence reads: CASSYGGAGEQYF. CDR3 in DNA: TGTGCCAGCAGTTACGGGGGGGCTGGCGAGCAGTACTTC.

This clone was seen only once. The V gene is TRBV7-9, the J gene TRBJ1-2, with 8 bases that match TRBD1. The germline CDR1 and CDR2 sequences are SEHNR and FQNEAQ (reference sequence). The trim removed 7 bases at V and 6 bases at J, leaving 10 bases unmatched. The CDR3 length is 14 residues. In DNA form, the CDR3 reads TGTGCCAGCAATGAGGGTCAGGGGGCCAATGGCTACACCTTC. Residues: CASNEGQGANGYTF. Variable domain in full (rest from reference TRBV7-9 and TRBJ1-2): DTGVSQNPRHKITKRGQNVTFRCDPISEHNRLYWYRQTLGQGPEFLTYFQNEAQLEKSRLLSDRFSAERPKGSFSTLEIQRTEQGDSAMYLCASNEGQGANGYTFGSGTRLTVV.

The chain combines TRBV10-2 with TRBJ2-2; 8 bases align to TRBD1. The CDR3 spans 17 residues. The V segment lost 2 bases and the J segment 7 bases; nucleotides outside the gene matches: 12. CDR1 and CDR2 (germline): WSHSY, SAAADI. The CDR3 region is CASSEPRGLGVGGELFF. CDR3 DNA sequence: TGCGCCAGCAGTGAGCCCAGGGGGCTTGGGGTTGGCGGGGAGCTGTTTTTT.

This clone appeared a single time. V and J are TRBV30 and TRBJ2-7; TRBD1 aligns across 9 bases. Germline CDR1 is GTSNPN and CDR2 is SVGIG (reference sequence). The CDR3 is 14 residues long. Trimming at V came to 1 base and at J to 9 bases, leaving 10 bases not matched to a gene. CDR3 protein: CAWSEQGALNRQYF. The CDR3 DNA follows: TGTGCCTGGAGTGAACAGGGGGCCCTCAATAGGCAGTACTTC.

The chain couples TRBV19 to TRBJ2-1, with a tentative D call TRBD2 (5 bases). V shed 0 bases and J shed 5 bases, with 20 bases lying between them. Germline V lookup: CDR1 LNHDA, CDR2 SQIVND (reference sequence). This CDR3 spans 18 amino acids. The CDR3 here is CASSIDLLASLYHNEQFF. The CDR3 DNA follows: TGTGCCAGTAGTATAGATCTATTGGCTAGCCTCTACCACAATGAGCAGTTCTTC.

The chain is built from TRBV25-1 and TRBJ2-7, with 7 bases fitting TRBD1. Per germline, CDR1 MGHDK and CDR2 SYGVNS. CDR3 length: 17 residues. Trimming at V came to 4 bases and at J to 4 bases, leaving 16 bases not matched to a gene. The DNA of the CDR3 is TGTGCCAGCAGTGGTCGGAAAAAACAGGGGCAGGAGTACGAGCAGTACGTC. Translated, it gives CASSGRKKQGQEYEQYV.

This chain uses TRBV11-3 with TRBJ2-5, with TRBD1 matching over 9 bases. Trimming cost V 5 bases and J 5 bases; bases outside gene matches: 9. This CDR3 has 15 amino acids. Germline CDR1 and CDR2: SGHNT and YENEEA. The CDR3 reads CASSVTGGASETQYF. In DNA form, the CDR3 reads TGTGCCAGCAGCGTAACAGGGGGCGCTTCGGAGACCCAGTACTTC.

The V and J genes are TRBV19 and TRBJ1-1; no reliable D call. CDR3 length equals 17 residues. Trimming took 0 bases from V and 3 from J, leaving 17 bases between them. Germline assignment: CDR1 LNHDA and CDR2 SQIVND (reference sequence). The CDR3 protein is CASSIDRSTVGDTEAFF. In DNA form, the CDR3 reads TGTGCCAGTAGTATAGATCGCTCCACCGTGGGAGACACTGAAGCTTTCTTT.

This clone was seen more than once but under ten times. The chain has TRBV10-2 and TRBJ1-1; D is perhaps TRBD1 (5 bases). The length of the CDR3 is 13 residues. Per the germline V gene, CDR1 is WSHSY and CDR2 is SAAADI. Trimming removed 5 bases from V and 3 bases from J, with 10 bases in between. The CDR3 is CASSPQGYTEAFF. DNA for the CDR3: TGCGCCAGCAGTCCTCAGGGATACACTGAAGCTTTCTTT.

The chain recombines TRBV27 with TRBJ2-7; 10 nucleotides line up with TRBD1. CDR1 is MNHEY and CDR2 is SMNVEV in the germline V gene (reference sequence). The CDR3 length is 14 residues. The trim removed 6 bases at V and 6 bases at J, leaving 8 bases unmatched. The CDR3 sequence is CASRGDRGLGEQYF. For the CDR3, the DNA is TGTGCCAGCAGGGGAGACAGGGGGCTTGGCGAGCAGTACTTC.